This T cell receptor (beta chain) emerged from a study of shared clonotypes between healthy human individuals. Sorted-subset replicate PCR reactions were performed with around 200 ng DNA, corresponding to roughly 30,000 T cell genomes. The data were produced by immunoSEQ multiplex PCR, yet TCRdb's version contains in-frame clones alone and is incomplete. The data contain about 1.1 million clones, about 80% of them singletons. Concerning this clone itself: The antigen is undetermined.

Germline V gene data show CDR1 as GTSNPN and CDR2 as SVGIG (reference sequence). This CDR3 is built from 15 residues. V lost 4 bases, J lost 4 bases, and 9 bases stayed unmatched. Overall study results and limits: Naive CD4 clonotype sharing across several donors was 4.5% to 6%. Clonotype sharing across donors was expected to vary with sequencing depth.

Sample: memory CD4+ T cells from PBMCs. Subset indicated: CD45RA-negative fraction. The rearrangement uses TRBV30 and TRBJ2-5; 10 nucleotides match TRBD1. The receptor's source is a man between 18 and 29 years old in good health. Some clones in this sample may be carry-over from other donors' samples. CDR3 region: CAWTLGQGRGETQYF. CDR3 sequence (DNA): TGTGCCTGGACCCTGGGACAGGGGCGGGGAGAGACCCAGTACTTC.